The 9 T cell receptor beta chains below come from one sample, sequenced in a study of CD8+ T cells in alopecia areata. TCR sequencing used cDNA made by reverse transcription of extracted RNA. Libraries were prepared by immunoSEQ multiplex PCR; TCRdb keeps only in-frame clonotypes and omits some of them. The sample shows about 110,000 clones, none of them appearing just once. What was sequenced was lesional skin. Source of these receptors: a C3H/HeJ mouse with alopecia areata. This mouse strain has H2-k as its MHC haplotype.

This clone occurred many times. Germline and genes: mouse. Additional DNA sequences in this sample encode the identical CDR3. The CDR3 spells CASSEGGARDTQYF. The sequenced part of the CDR3 DNA is TGTGCCAGCAGTGAGGGGGGGGCGCGGGAC. This chain links TRBV13-3 with TRBJ2-5; TRBD2 matches at 8 bases. The read halts 4 residues ahead of the CDR3 end, with the missing end drawn from the germline J gene. From germline, CDR1 is NNHDY and CDR2 SYVADS. There are 14 residues in the CDR3.

Details on this clone: Germline and genes: mouse. The CDR3 DNA, read in part, is TGCACCTGCAGTGCACAGGGAGAAGGTCAAAAC. This sequence encodes CTCSAQGEGQN. The entire CDR3 reads CTCSAQGEGQNTLYF. The genes are TRBV1 and TRBJ2-4; a possible D gene is TRBD1 (5 bases). The CDR3 end is not reached by the read, which stops 4 residues before it; the germline J gene fills it in. This CDR3 has 15 amino acids. In germline, CDR1 is NSQYPW, CDR2 LRSPGD (reference sequence). V shed 2 bases and J shed 1 base, with 10 bases lying between them.

Of note for this clone: The germline and genes are mouse ones. Read coverage stops 4 residues before the CDR3 terminus; the germline J gene supplies the remainder. The chain carries TRBV13-3 and TRBJ2-2; tentative D call: TRBD1 (5 bases). The CDR3 spans 14 residues. Trimming took 5 bases from V and 0 from J, leaving 8 bases between them. The V gene's germline CDR1 is NNHDY and CDR2 SYVADS. The sequenced part of the CDR3 DNA is TGTGCCAGCAGGCCACAGGCAAACACCGGG. It specifies CASRPQANTG. The entire CDR3 sequence reads CASRPQANTGQLYF. Full variable domain (remainder filled in from reference TRBV13-3 and TRBJ2-2): EAAVTQSPRSKVAVTGGKVTLSCHQTNNHDYMYWYRQDTGHGLRLIHYSYVADSTEKGDIPDGYKASRPSQENFSLILELASLSQTAVYFCASRPQANTGQLYFGEGSKLTVL.

With respect to this clone: The gene symbols are mouse symbols. The read ends 4 residues before the CDR3 terminus; that terminus is restored from the germline J gene. The V and J genes are TRBV13-1 and TRBJ2-3; TRBD2 matches at 7 bases. CDR3 length: 17 amino acids. Germline V lookup: CDR1 NSHNY, CDR2 SYGAGN. The J segment lost 2 bases and the V segment lost 0 bases, leaving 9 bases of the junction unmatched. CDR3 sequence: CASSDGGGTADAETLYF. Incomplete CDR3 DNA: TGTGCCAGCAGTGATGGGGGGGGGACTGCTGATGCAGAA.

Comment on this clone: These gene names are mouse names. Read coverage stops 4 residues before the CDR3 terminus; the germline J gene supplies the remainder. The chain is built from TRBV13-1 and TRBJ1-1; D ambiguous. V gave up 5 bases and J gave up 0 bases, with 11 bases separating them. This CDR3 region has 14 residues. Germline-derived CDR1 and CDR2 are NSHNY and SYGAGN. CDR3 DNA, as far as it was read: TGTGCCAGCAGGTCCCCCCAGACAAACACA. Its translation is CASRSPQTNT. The entire CDR3 reads CASRSPQTNTEVFF.

On this clone itself: The gene symbols are mouse symbols. The sequenced fragment ends 4 residues before the CDR3 boundary, so the rest is inferred from the germline J gene. The chain links TRBV1 to TRBJ1-1; tentatively, D is TRBD1 (6 bases). The CDR3 has 16 amino acids. The ends were cut back, 4 bases at V and 0 bases at J, with 15 bases in the middle. CDR1 is NSQYPW, CDR2 LRSPGD, per germline (reference sequence). CDR3 region: CTCSGTPGHPNTEVFF. The covered CDR3 bases are TGCACCTGCAGTGGGACCCCGGGACACCCAAACACA.

On this clone: Gene names are mouse gene names. The read terminates 4 residues before the CDR3 end, so the remaining end is supplied by the germline J gene. The chain combines TRBV19 with TRBJ1-4, with TRBD1 identical over 7 bases. Germline CDR1 reads FNHDT; CDR2 reads SITEND (reference sequence). This CDR3 is built from 15 residues. The V segment lost 4 bases and the J segment 3 bases; nucleotides outside the gene matches: 6. Partial CDR3 DNA: TGTGCCAGCAGTGCCCCCGGGACAGCCAACGAA. Translated, it gives CASSAPGTANE. The whole CDR3 protein is CASSAPGTANERLFF.

This clone occurred a few times. All gene names here are mouse names. Sequencing ends 4 residues short of the CDR3 end; the germline J gene provides the rest. This same CDR3 is encoded by further DNA sequences in the sample. This chain uses TRBV13-3 with TRBJ2-7, with D perhaps TRBD1 (6 bases). V lost 0 bases, J lost 0 bases, and 10 bases lay in between. CDR1 is NNHDY, CDR2 SYVADS, per germline. The CDR3 covers 15 residues. The sequenced CDR3 bases are TGTGCCAGCAGTGATGTAAGGGGGAGCTCCTAT. Its protein product is CASSDVRGSSY. The entire CDR3 protein is CASSDVRGSSYEQYF.

A remark on this clone: At residue 15, the translated DNA and the protein in TCRdb do not agree; the protein given here is derived from the DNA. Gene names refer to mouse genes. With the read ending 3 residues before the CDR3 end, the germline J gene is used to fill in that end. The chain recombines TRBV3 with TRBJ1-3, with TRBD1 as a possible D gene (5 bases). V was clipped by 2 bases and J by 0 bases, with 17 bases between them. Germline values: CDR1 SNHLY, CDR2 FYNGKV (reference sequence). The CDR3 runs 18 residues. CDR3 loop: CASSLRGGEKHSGNTLYF. The part of the CDR3 DNA that was read is TGTGCCAGCAGCTTACGGGGAGGGGAGAAACATTCTGGAAATACG.